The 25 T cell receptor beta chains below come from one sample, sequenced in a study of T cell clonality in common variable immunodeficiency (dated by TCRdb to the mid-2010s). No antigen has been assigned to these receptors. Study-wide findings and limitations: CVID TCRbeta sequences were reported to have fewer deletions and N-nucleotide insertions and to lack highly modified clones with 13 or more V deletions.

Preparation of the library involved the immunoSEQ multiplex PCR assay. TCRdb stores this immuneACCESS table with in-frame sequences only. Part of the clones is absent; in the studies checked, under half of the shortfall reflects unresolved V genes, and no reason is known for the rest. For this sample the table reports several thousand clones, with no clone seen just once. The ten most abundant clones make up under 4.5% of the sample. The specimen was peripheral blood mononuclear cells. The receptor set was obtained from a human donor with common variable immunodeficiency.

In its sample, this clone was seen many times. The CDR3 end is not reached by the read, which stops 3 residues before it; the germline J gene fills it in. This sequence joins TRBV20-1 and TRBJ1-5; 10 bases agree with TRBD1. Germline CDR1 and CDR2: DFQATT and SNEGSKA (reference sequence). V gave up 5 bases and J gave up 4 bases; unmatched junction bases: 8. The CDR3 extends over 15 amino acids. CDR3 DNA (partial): TGCAGTGCTGCCCTAGGGACAGGGGAAAATCAGCCC. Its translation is CSAALGTGENQP. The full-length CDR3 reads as CSAALGTGENQPQHF.

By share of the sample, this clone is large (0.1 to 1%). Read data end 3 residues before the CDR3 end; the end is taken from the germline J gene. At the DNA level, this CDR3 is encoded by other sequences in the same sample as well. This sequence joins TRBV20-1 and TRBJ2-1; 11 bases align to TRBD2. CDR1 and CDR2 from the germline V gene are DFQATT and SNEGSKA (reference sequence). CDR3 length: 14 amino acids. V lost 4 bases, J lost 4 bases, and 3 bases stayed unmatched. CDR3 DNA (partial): TGCAGTGCTATACGGACTAGCGGGTACAATGAG. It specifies CSAIRTSGYNE. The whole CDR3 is CSAIRTSGYNEQFF.

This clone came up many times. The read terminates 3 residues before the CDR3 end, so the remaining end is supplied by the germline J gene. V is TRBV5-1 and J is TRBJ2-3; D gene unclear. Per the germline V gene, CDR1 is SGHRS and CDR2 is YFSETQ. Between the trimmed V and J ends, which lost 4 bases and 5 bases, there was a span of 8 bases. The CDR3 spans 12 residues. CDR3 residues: CASSHPGDTQYF. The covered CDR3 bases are TGCGCCAGCAGCCACCCCGGAGATACG.

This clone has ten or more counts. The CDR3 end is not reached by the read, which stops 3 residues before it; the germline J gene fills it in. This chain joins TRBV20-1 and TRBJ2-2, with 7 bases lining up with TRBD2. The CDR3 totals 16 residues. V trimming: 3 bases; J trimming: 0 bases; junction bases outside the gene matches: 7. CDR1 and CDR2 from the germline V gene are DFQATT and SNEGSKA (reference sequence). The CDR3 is CSASEAAGPNTGELFF. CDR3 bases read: TGCAGTGCTAGTGAAGCAGCGGGGCCGAACACCGGGGAG.

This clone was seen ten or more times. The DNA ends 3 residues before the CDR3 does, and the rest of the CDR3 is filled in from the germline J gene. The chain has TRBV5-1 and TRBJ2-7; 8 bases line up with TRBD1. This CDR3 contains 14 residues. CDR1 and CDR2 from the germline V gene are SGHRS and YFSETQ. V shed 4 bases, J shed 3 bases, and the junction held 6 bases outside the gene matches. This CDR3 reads CASSLRTGSYEQYF. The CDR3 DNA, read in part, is TGCGCCAGCAGCCTCCGGACAGGGAGCTACGAG.

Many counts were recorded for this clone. The sequenced CDR3 bases are TGCAGCGTTGGCGGGACAGTGGCCGCGAACACCGGGGAG. This codes for CSVGGTVAANTGE. The whole CDR3 sequence is CSVGGTVAANTGELFF. The chain is built from TRBV29-1 and TRBJ2-2, with a tentative D call TRBD1 (7 bases). The missing CDR3 end, 3 residues past where the read stops, is filled in from the germline J gene. V was pared by 4 bases and J by 0 bases, with 15 bases between. Germline CDR1 reads SQVTM; CDR2 reads ANQGSEA. The length of the CDR3 is 16 residues.

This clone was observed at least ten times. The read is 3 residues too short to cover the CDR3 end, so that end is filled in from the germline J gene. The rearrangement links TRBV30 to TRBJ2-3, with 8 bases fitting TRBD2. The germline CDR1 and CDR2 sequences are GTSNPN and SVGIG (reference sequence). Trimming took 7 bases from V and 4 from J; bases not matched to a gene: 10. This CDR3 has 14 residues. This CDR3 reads CAYSRSGSADTQYF. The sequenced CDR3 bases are TGTGCCTATAGTAGGAGCGGGAGTGCAGATACG.

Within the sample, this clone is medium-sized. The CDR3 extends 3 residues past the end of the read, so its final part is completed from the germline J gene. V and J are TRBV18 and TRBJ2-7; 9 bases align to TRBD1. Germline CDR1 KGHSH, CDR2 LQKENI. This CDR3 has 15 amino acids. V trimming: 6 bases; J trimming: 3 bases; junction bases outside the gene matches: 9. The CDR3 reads CASSPGQGTNYEQYF. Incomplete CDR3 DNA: TGTGCCAGCTCCCCGGGACAGGGTACCAACTACGAG.

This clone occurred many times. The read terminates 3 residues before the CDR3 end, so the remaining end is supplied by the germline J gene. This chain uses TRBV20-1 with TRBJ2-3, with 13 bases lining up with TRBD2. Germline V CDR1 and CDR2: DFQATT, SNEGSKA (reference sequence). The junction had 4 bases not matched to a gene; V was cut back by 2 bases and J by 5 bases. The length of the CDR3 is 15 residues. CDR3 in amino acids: CSARSLAGGGDTQYF. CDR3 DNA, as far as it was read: TGCAGTGCTAGATCACTAGCGGGAGGGGGAGATACG.

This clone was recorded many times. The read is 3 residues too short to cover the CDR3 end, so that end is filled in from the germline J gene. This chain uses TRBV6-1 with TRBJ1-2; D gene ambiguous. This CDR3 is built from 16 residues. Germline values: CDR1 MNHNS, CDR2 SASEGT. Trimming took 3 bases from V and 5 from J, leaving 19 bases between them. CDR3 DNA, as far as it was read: TGTGCCAGCAGTGATATGTTGCAGCGCTCAGCATATGGC. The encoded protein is CASSDMLQRSAYG. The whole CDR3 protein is CASSDMLQRSAYGYTF.

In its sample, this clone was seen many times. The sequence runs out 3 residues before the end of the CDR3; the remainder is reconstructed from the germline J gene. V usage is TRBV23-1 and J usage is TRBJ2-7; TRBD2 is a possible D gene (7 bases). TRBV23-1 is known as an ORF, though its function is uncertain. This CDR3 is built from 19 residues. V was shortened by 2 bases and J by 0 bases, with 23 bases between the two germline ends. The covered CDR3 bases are TGCGCCAGCAGTCAACCCCTCGATGGCCGGGGGGCCAACTCCTACGAG. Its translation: CASSQPLDGRGANSYE. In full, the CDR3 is CASSQPLDGRGANSYEQYF.

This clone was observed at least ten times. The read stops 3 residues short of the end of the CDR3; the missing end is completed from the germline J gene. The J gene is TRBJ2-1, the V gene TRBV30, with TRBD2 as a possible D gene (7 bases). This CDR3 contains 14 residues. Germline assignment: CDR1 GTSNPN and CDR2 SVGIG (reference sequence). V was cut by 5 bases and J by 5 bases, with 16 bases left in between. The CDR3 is CAWRLAGANNEQFF. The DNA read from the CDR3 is TGTGCCTGGCGTCTGGCGGGGGCCAACAATGAG.

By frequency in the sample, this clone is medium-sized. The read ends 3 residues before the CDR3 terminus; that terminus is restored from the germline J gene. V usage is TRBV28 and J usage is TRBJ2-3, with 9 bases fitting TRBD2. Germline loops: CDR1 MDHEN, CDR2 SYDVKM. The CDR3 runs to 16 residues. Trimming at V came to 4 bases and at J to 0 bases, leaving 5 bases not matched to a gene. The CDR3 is CASSSPSGKSTDTQYF. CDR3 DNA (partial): TGTGCCAGCAGTTCACCTAGCGGGAAGAGCACAGATACG.

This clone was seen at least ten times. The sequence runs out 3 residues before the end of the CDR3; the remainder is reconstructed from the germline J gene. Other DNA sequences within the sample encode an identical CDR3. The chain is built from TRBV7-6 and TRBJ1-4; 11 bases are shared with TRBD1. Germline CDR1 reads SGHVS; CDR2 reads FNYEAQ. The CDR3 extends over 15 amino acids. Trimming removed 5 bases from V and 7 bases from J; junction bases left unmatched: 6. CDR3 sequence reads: CASSGIGTGGEKLFF. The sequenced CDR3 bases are TGTGCCAGCAGCGGCATCGGGACAGGGGGTGAAAAA.

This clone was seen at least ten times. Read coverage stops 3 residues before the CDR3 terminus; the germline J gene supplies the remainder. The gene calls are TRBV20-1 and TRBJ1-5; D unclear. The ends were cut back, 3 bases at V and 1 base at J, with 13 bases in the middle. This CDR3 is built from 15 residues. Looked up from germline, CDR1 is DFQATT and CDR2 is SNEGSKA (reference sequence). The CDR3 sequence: CSARGQLMSNQPQHF. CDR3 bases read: TGCAGTGCTAGGGGCCAGTTAATGAGCAATCAGCCC.

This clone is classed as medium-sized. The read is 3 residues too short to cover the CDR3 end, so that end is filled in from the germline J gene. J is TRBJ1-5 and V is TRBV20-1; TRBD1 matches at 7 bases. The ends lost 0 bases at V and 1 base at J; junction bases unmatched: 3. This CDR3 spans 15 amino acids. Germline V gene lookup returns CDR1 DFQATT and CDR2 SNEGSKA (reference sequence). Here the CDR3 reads CSARDGTESNQPQHF. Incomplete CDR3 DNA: TGCAGTGCTAGAGATGGGACAGAAAGCAATCAGCCC.

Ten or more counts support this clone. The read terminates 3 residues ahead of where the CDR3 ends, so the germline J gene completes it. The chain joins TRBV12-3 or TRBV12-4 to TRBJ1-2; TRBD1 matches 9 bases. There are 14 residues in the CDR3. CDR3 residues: CASSPMGDRVGYTF. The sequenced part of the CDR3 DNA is TGTGCCAGCAGTCCCATGGGGGACAGGGTAGGC.

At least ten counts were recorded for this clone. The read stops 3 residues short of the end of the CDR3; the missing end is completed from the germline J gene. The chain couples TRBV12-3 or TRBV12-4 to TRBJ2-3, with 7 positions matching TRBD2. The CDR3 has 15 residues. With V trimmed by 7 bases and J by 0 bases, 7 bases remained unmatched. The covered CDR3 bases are TGTGCCAGCATGCCCTATAGCGGGAGCACAGATACG. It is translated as CASMPYSGSTDT. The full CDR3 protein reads CASMPYSGSTDTQYF.

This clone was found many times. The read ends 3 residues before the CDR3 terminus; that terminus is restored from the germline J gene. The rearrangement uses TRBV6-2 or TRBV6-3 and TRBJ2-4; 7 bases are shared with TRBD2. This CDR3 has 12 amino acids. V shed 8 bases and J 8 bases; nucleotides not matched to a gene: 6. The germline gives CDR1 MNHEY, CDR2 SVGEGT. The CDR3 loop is CASGSGAYIQYF. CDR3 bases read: TGTGCCAGCGGCAGCGGGGCATACATT.

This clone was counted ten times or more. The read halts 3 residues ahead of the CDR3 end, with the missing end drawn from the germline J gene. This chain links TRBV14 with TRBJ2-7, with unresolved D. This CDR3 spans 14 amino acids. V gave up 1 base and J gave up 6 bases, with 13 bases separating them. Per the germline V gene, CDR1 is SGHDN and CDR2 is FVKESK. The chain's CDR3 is CASSQVRHLAEQYF. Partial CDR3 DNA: TGTGCCAGCAGCCAAGTAAGGCATCTGGCCGAG.

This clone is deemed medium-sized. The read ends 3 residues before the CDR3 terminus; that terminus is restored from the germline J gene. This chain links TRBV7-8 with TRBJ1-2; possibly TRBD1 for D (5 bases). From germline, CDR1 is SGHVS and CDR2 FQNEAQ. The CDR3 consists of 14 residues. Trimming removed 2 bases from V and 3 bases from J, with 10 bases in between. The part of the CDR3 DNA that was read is TGTGCCAGCAGCTTAACACAGGTCCACTATGGC. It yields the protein CASSLTQVHYG. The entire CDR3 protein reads CASSLTQVHYGYTF.

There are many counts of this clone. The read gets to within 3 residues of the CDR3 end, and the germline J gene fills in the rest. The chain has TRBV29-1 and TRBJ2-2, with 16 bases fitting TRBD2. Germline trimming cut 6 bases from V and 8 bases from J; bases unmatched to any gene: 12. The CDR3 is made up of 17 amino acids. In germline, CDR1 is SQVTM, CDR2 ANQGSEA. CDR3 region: CSVRSGLAGGPGGELFF. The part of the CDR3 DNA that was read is TGCAGCGTCAGATCGGGACTAGCGGGAGGGCCAGGGGGGGAG.

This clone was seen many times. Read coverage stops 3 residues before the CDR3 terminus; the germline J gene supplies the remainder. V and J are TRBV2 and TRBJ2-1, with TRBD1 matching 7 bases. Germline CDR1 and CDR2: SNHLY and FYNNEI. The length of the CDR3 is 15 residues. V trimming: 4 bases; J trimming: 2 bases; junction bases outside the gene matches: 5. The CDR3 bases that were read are TGTGCCAGCAGTGGCAGGGGGAGCCCCTACAATGAG. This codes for CASSGRGSPYNE. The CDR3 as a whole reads CASSGRGSPYNEQFF.

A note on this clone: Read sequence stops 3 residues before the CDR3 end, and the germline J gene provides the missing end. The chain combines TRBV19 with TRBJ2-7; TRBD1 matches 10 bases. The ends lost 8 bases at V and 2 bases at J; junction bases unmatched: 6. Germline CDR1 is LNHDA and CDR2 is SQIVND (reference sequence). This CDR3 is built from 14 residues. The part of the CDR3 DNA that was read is TGTGCCAGTCCCCCGGGACAGGGGCCCTACGAG. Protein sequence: CASPPGQGPYE. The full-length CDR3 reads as CASPPGQGPYEQYF.

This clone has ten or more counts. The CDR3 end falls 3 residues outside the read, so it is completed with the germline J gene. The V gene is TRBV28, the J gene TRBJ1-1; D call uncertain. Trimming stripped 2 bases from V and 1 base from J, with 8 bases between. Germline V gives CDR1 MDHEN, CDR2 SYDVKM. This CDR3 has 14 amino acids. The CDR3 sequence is CASSLVLPNTEAFF. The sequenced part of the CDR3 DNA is TGTGCCAGCAGTTTAGTCCTTCCGAACACTGAA.